This T cell receptor beta chain was recorded in a study of OX40 agonist ivuxolimab in advanced cancers. Study details: Patients received ivuxolimab, an agonistic anti-OX40 (CD134) antibody. Those enrolled were 82.7% male, with a mean age of around 58 years and ages from roughly 20 to 85.

Assay used: immunoSEQ multiplex PCR; TCRdb lists only in-frame clones, some missing. Of around 100,000 clones listed, roughly 90% are singletons. With autoimmune disease history or systemic immunosuppression, patients were excluded. The V end lost 0 bases, the J end lost 11 bases, and 13 bases lay between the germline ends. CDR3 length: 13 residues. Germline-derived CDR1 and CDR2 are LNHNV and YYDKDF (reference sequence). The sequenced sample was CD4+ or CD8+ T cells sorted from blood, obtained in a trial of the OX40 agonist ivuxolimab. The chain carries TRBV15 and TRBJ1-1; D is possibly TRBD1 (6 bases). The sequence derives from an adult with an advanced solid tumor such as melanoma, head and neck, liver or kidney cancer. Here the CDR3 DNA reads TGTGCCACCAGCAGAGATCCGACAGGCCGGGCTTTCTTT. It translates to CATSRDPTGRAFF.